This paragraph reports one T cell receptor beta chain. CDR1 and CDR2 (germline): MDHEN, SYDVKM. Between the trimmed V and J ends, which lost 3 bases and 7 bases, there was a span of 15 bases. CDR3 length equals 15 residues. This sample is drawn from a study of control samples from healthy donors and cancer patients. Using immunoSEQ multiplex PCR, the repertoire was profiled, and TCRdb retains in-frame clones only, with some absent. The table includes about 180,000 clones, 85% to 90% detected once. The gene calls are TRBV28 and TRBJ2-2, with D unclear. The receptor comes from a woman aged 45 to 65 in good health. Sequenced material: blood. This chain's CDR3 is CASSFRSRSFGELFF. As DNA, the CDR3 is TGTGCCAGCAGTTTCAGGAGCCGTTCGTTCGGGGAGCTGTTTTTT.